Listed here are 14 T cell receptor beta chains from one sample, sequenced in a study of shared clonotypes between healthy human individuals. TCRdb's table, derived via immunoSEQ multiplex PCR, lists solely in-frame clones and lacks some. Of more than 400,000 clones in the sample, about 96% were seen once. What was sequenced was naive CD4+ T cells sorted from blood. Subset: CD45RA+ positively selected. These receptors were obtained from a woman under 40 in good health.

This clone has only one observation. J is TRBJ1-1 and V is TRBV7-9; D unclear. Trimming stripped 1 base from V and 10 bases from J, with 19 bases between. Germline-derived CDR1 and CDR2 are SEHNR and FQNEAQ (reference sequence). The CDR3 is 15 amino acids. The CDR3 spells CASSLGSRTGTVAFF. The CDR3 nucleotides read TGTGCCAGCAGCTTAGGGTCCAGGACGGGCACGGTAGCTTTCTTT.

The chain employs TRBV9 and TRBJ2-5, with 9 bases that match TRBD2. The germline gives CDR1 SGDLS, CDR2 YYNGEE. This CDR3 contains 15 residues. V shed 0 bases, J shed 4 bases, and the junction held 4 bases outside the gene matches. The CDR3 protein is CASSVGLAGIETQYF. CDR3 coding DNA: TGTGCCAGCAGCGTAGGCCTAGCGGGAATAGAGACCCAGTACTTC. The variable domain in full, completed from reference TRBV9 and TRBJ2-5, reads DSGVTQTPKHLITATGQRVTLRCSPRSGDLSVYWYQQSLDQGLQFLIQYYNGEERAKGNILERFSAQQFPDLHSELNLSSLELGDSALYFCASSVGLAGIETQYFGPGTRLLVL.

This clone was seen just once. This chain connects TRBV2 to TRBJ2-5, with D perhaps given as TRBD1 or TRBD2 (5 bases each). V lost 2 bases and J 2 bases, leaving 15 bases between the germline ends. The CDR3 extends over 16 amino acids. Germline CDR1 reads SNHLY; CDR2 reads FYNNEI. In DNA, the CDR3 is TGTGCCAGCAGTGAACTTCCATTGGGGGTACAAGAGACCCAGTACTTC. Translation: CASSELPLGVQETQYF.

The chain recombines TRBV11-2 with TRBJ1-4; a weak D match, TRBD1 (5 bases). This CDR3 is 17 amino acids long. V lost 5 bases and J lost 1, with 17 bases in between. Germline V gene lookup returns CDR1 SGHAT and CDR2 FQNNGV. CDR3 in amino acids: CASSPGWGYGTNEKLFF. The CDR3 bases are TGTGCCAGCAGCCCAGGGTGGGGGTATGGAACTAATGAAAAACTGTTTTTT.

The rearrangement links TRBV7-8 to TRBJ1-6; 9 nucleotides line up with TRBD1. V shed 3 bases and J 9 bases; nucleotides not matched to a gene: 15. Germline V lookup: CDR1 SGHVS, CDR2 FQNEAQ. CDR3 length: 18 residues. The chain's CDR3 is CASSFYAQGADKRSPLHF. The CDR3 region has the DNA TGTGCCAGCAGCTTTTACGCACAGGGGGCTGATAAACGTTCACCCCTCCACTTT.

The chain has TRBV5-8 and TRBJ1-3; the D is unclear. V shed 5 bases and J shed 4 bases, with 10 bases lying between them. CDR1 and CDR2 from the germline V gene are SGHTS and YDEGEE. This CDR3 spans 13 amino acids. CDR3 sequence (DNA): TGTGCCAGCAGTCGACGATTGGGAAACACCATATATTTT. As protein: CASSRRLGNTIYF.

The chain carries TRBV27 and TRBJ2-1, with D perhaps matching TRBD2 (6 bases). V was clipped by 7 bases and J by 4 bases, with 17 bases between them. The CDR3 consists of 15 residues. CDR1 MNHEY and CDR2 SMNVEV come from the germline V gene (reference sequence). The CDR3 bases are TGTGCCAGCACCGCGCCGGGACTCCTATACAATGAGCAGTTCTTC. Protein product: CASTAPGLLYNEQFF.

The chain recombines TRBV7-9 with TRBJ2-7; D is ambiguous. This CDR3 is built from 13 residues. Germline CDR1 SEHNR, CDR2 FQNEAQ (reference sequence). Trimming took off 5 bases at V and 2 bases at J, with 10 bases between the two ends. The CDR3 is CASSHASPYEQYF. As DNA, the CDR3 is TGTGCCAGCAGCCATGCGAGCCCCTACGAGCAGTACTTC.

The chain carries TRBV5-4 and TRBJ2-3, with D possibly being TRBD1 (6 bases). The germline gives CDR1 SGHNT, CDR2 YYREEE (reference sequence). The CDR3 spans 18 residues. Deletions cut 1 base from V and 0 bases from J, with 18 bases between. The CDR3 reads CASSLFRGTGPSTDTQYF. For the CDR3, the DNA is TGTGCCAGCAGCTTGTTCAGGGGAACTGGCCCTAGCACAGATACGCAGTATTTT.

This chain connects TRBV28 to TRBJ2-5; D may be TRBD1 or TRBD2 (5 bases each). V was clipped by 2 bases and J by 5 bases, with 18 bases between them. The CDR3 extends over 16 amino acids. The V gene's germline CDR1 is MDHEN and CDR2 SYDVKM. The CDR3 DNA reads TGTGCCAGCAGTTTACCTGGGACCCGGATAGGGGAGACCCAGTACTTC. Translating gives CASSLPGTRIGETQYF. Supplemented by reference TRBV28 and TRBJ2-5, the full variable domain reads DVKVTQSSRYLVKRTGEKVFLECVQDMDHENMFWYRQDPGLGLRLIYFSYDVKMKEKGDIPEGYSVSREKKERFSLILESASTNQTSMYLCASSLPGTRIGETQYFGPGTRLLVL.

The sample holds one count of this clone. The chain couples TRBV30 to TRBJ1-5; no reliable D call. The CDR3 consists of 15 residues. Germline V lookup: CDR1 GTSNPN, CDR2 SVGIG (reference sequence). With 2 bases removed from V and 4 bases from J, the gap between germline ends came to 15 bases. The CDR3 DNA reads as TGTGCCTGGAGTCCGGAATCGGGGTTAAATCAGCCCCAGCATTTT. It is translated as CAWSPESGLNQPQHF. The full variable domain, its missing parts supplied by reference TRBV30 and TRBJ1-5, is SQTIHQWPATLVQPVGSPLSLECTVEGTSNPNLYWYRQAAGRGLQLLFYSVGIGQISSEVPQNLSASRPQDRQFILSSKKLLLSDSGFYLCAWSPESGLNQPQHFGDGTRLSIL.

The chain combines TRBV11-2 with TRBJ2-7, with 10 bases identical to TRBD2. The CDR3 covers 16 residues. Germline loops: CDR1 SGHAT, CDR2 FQNNGV. Trimming cost V 5 bases and J 0 bases; bases outside gene matches: 7. The CDR3 DNA is TGTGCCAGCAGCCCTGGGGGGACTAGCGCCTCCTACGAGCAGTACTTC. Protein: CASSPGGTSASYEQYF.

The rearrangement uses TRBV10-1 and TRBJ2-7, with 7 positions matching TRBD2. This CDR3 contains 15 residues. Germline values: CDR1 WNHNN, CDR2 SYGVQD (reference sequence). With 0 bases clipped from V and 8 bases from J, the junction kept 10 bases outside the gene matches. CDR3 region: CASSESGWEGDQQYF. DNA of the CDR3: TGCGCCAGCAGTGAGTCTGGGTGGGAGGGCGATCAGCAGTACTTC.

The chain uses TRBV19 and TRBJ2-1; the match to TRBD2 covers 10 bases. Germline assignment: CDR1 LNHDA and CDR2 SQIVND (reference sequence). The V gene end was trimmed by 7 bases and the J gene end by 7 bases; junction bases not matched to a gene: 10. CDR3 size: 15 residues. The DNA of the CDR3 is TGTGCCAGTAAATCCAGCGGGAGGGTTTATAATGAGCAGTTCTTC. This sequence encodes CASKSSGRVYNEQFF.